Listed below are T cell receptor beta chains from one sample, sequenced in a study of blood T cells in healthy people across ages. TCRdb reprocessed the 5' RACE reads via MiXCR and lists one record per CDR3 protein. The sample has around 1,800,000 distinct CDR3 sequences, roughly two fifths seen once. The sample was blood. These receptors were obtained from a human donor in good health. The CDR3 runs from the conserved cysteine through the conserved F or W. The order of the fields is V gene, D gene, J gene, clone size, CDR3 protein, CDR3 DNA. A D gene is named only where the DNA matches it firmly. Clone size is given for some rows only: seen once, a few or many times, or a class if the clone is expanded.

v_gene: TRBV4-2; d_gene: -; j_gene: TRBJ1-1; abundance: -; CDR3aa: CASSQRLQVTLRGAFF; CDR3nt: TGTGCCAGCAGCCAACGTCTTCAGGTTACACTTAGGGGAGCTTTCTTT
v_gene: TRBV6-5; d_gene: TRBD1; j_gene: TRBJ2-5; abundance: -; CDR3aa: CASSPTSRGQGKQYF; CDR3nt: TGTGCCAGCAGTCCAACATCCAGGGGACAGGGAAAGCAGTACTTC
v_gene: TRBV7-2; d_gene: TRBD2; j_gene: TRBJ2-4; abundance: -; CDR3aa: CASSLAGGKKNIQYF; CDR3nt: TGTGCCAGCAGCTTAGCGGGGGGGAAGAAAAACATTCAGTACTTC
v_gene: TRBV4-2; d_gene: TRBD2; j_gene: TRBJ2-7; abundance: -; CDR3aa: CASSPRLAGAHEQYF; CDR3nt: TGTGCCAGCAGCCCCCGACTAGCGGGGGCCCACGAGCAGTACTTC
v_gene: TRBV7-9; d_gene: -; j_gene: TRBJ1-4; abundance: -; CDR3aa: CASSRTGYGEKLFF; CDR3nt: TGTGCCAGCAGCCGAACAGGGTATGGTGAAAAACTGTTTTTT
v_gene: TRBV5-1; d_gene: -; j_gene: TRBJ1-4; abundance: -; CDR3aa: CASSSSPPEKLFF; CDR3nt: TGCGCCAGCAGCTCCTCTCCCCCTGAAAAACTGTTTTTT
v_gene: TRBV29-1; d_gene: TRBD1; j_gene: TRBJ1-2; abundance: few; CDR3aa: CSVTQGGRGYGYTF; CDR3nt: TGCAGCGTAACCCAGGGGGGGAGAGGCTATGGCTACACCTTC
v_gene: TRBV29-1; d_gene: TRBD1; j_gene: TRBJ2-7; abundance: many; CDR3aa: CSVEGQGVYEQYF; CDR3nt: TGCAGCGTTGAGGGACAGGGGGTTTACGAGCAGTACTTC
v_gene: TRBV7-7; d_gene: TRBD1; j_gene: TRBJ2-5; abundance: few; CDR3aa: CASSRTTGGQTQYF; CDR3nt: TGTGCTAGCAGCCGCACGACAGGGGGGCAGACCCAGTACTTC
v_gene: TRBV20-1; d_gene: -; j_gene: TRBJ2-7; abundance: few; CDR3aa: CSARDAGTMSSYEQYF; CDR3nt: TGCAGTGCTAGAGACGCCGGGACAATGAGCTCCTACGAGCAGTACTTC
v_gene: TRBV5-1; d_gene: TRBD1; j_gene: TRBJ2-3; abundance: few; CDR3aa: CASSFTDRGRDTQYF; CDR3nt: TGCGCCAGCAGCTTTACGGACAGGGGGCGCGATACGCAGTATTTT
v_gene: TRBV9; d_gene: -; j_gene: TRBJ1-1; abundance: -; CDR3aa: CASSSSPTEAFF; CDR3nt: TGTGCCAGCAGCTCCTCACCCACTGAAGCTTTCTTT
v_gene: TRBV7-9; d_gene: -; j_gene: TRBJ2-1; abundance: -; CDR3aa: CASAGKEAYNEQFF; CDR3nt: TGTGCCAGCGCAGGGAAGGAAGCCTACAATGAGCAGTTCTTC
v_gene: TRBV3-1; d_gene: TRBD1; j_gene: TRBJ1-4; abundance: -; CDR3aa: CASSQGRRGLYEKLFF; CDR3nt: TGTGCCAGCAGCCAAGGTAGAAGGGGGCTCTATGAAAAACTGTTTTTT
v_gene: TRBV7-6; d_gene: TRBD2; j_gene: TRBJ2-1; abundance: few; CDR3aa: CASSLAVGGRNEQFF; CDR3nt: TGTGCCAGCAGCTTAGCTGTGGGGGGGAGGAATGAGCAGTTCTTC
v_gene: TRBV28; d_gene: TRBD2; j_gene: TRBJ2-1; abundance: -; CDR3aa: CASSRPTSGKDEQFF; CDR3nt: TGTGCCAGCAGCCGACCGACTAGCGGAAAGGATGAGCAGTTCTTC
v_gene: TRBV25-1; d_gene: -; j_gene: TRBJ1-4; abundance: -; CDR3aa: CASGQKNEKRFF; CDR3nt: TGTGCCAGCGGGCAGAAGAATGAAAAACGGTTTTTT
v_gene: TRBV7-2; d_gene: -; j_gene: TRBJ1-4; abundance: -; CDR3aa: CASSSGDDLEKRFF; CDR3nt: TGTGCCAGCAGCTCGGGTGACGACTTGGAAAAACGGTTTTTT
v_gene: TRBV7-2; d_gene: TRBD2; j_gene: TRBJ2-1; abundance: once; CDR3aa: CASSLGSGGASYNEQFF; CDR3nt: TGTGCCAGCAGCTTGGGTAGCGGGGGGGCCAGCTACAATGAGCAGTTCTTC
v_gene: TRBV11-2; d_gene: -; j_gene: TRBJ1-1; abundance: few; CDR3aa: CASSLEVYTEAFF; CDR3nt: TGTGCCAGCAGCTTAGAAGTATACACTGAAGCTTTCTTT
v_gene: TRBV29-1; d_gene: -; j_gene: TRBJ1-1; abundance: -; CDR3aa: CSVSCKLRLNTEAFF; CDR3nt: TGCAGCGTCTCATGCAAGCTCCGGCTGAACACTGAAGCTTTCTTT
v_gene: TRBV20-1; d_gene: TRBD2; j_gene: TRBJ2-5; abundance: -; CDR3aa: CSGQRGSIETQYF; CDR3nt: TGCAGCGGCCAGCGGGGATCCATAGAGACCCAGTACTTC
v_gene: TRBV6-5; d_gene: -; j_gene: TRBJ2-4; abundance: few; CDR3aa: CASSYAQDTNIQYF; CDR3nt: TGTGCCAGCAGTTACGCTCAGGACACAAACATTCAGTACTTC
v_gene: TRBV12-3/TRBV12-4; d_gene: -; j_gene: TRBJ1-2; abundance: few; CDR3aa: CASTLRPREYGYTF; CDR3nt: TGTGCCAGCACCCTGAGGCCCAGAGAGTATGGCTACACCTTC
v_gene: TRBV7-3; d_gene: -; j_gene: TRBJ2-3; abundance: -; CDR3aa: CASSLTAPVAGTDTQYF; CDR3nt: TGTGCCAGCAGCTTAACGGCACCAGTCGCTGGCACAGATACGCAGTATTTT
v_gene: TRBV7-9; d_gene: -; j_gene: TRBJ1-2; abundance: -; CDR3aa: CASSLGQTSNYGYTF; CDR3nt: TGTGCTAGCAGCCTAGGACAGACTTCGAACTATGGCTACACCTTC
v_gene: TRBV11-3; d_gene: -; j_gene: TRBJ1-1; abundance: -; CDR3aa: CASSLFSEPFF; CDR3nt: TGTGCCAGCAGCTTATTTTCTGAACCTTTCTTT
v_gene: TRBV7-2; d_gene: -; j_gene: TRBJ2-3; abundance: -; CDR3aa: CASSLKVLAGSSTDTQYF; CDR3nt: TGTGCCAGCAGCCTAAAAGTACTAGCCGGGTCTAGCACAGATACGCAGTATTTT
v_gene: TRBV7-9; d_gene: TRBD2; j_gene: TRBJ2-1; abundance: few; CDR3aa: CASSLTSGEYNEQFF; CDR3nt: TGTGCCAGCAGTTTGACTAGCGGGGAATACAATGAGCAGTTCTTC
v_gene: TRBV4-3; d_gene: -; j_gene: TRBJ2-5; abundance: few; CDR3aa: CASSQTGQHQETQYF; CDR3nt: TGCGCCAGCAGCCAAACCGGACAGCACCAAGAGACCCAGTACTTC
v_gene: TRBV7-2; d_gene: TRBD2; j_gene: TRBJ2-1; abundance: -; CDR3aa: CASSPIPQASGGGRYNEQFF; CDR3nt: TGTGCCAGCAGCCCAATCCCCCAGGCTAGCGGGGGGGGACGTTACAATGAGCAGTTCTTC
v_gene: TRBV12-3/TRBV12-4; d_gene: -; j_gene: TRBJ2-6; abundance: -; CDR3aa: CASSFIDQNGANVLTF; CDR3nt: TGTGCCAGCAGTTTTATTGACCAAAATGGGGCCAACGTCCTGACTTTC
v_gene: TRBV2; d_gene: -; j_gene: TRBJ1-5; abundance: -; CDR3aa: CASSDIRGNQPQHF; CDR3nt: TGTGCCAGCAGTGACATACGGGGGAATCAGCCCCAGCATTTT
v_gene: TRBV20-1; d_gene: TRBD2; j_gene: TRBJ2-3; abundance: few; CDR3aa: CSARTGLAGGPTDTQYF; CDR3nt: TGCAGTGCTAGGACGGGACTAGCGGGGGGGCCCACAGATACGCAGTATTTT
v_gene: TRBV7-9; d_gene: TRBD1; j_gene: TRBJ2-5; abundance: -; CDR3aa: CASSPHDRGRETQYF; CDR3nt: TGTGCCAGCAGCCCTCACGACAGGGGGCGCGAGACCCAGTACTTC
v_gene: TRBV3-1; d_gene: -; j_gene: TRBJ1-2; abundance: -; CDR3aa: CASGQIKPAGGYTF; CDR3nt: TGTGCCAGCGGCCAAATCAAACCAGCGGGCGGCTACACCTTC
v_gene: TRBV7-2; d_gene: -; j_gene: TRBJ1-6; abundance: few; CDR3aa: CASSLAGGVNNSPLHF; CDR3nt: TGTGCCAGCAGCTTAGCGGGGGGGGTTAATAATTCACCCCTCCACTTT
v_gene: TRBV7-9; d_gene: -; j_gene: TRBJ1-6; abundance: -; CDR3aa: CASRGGLYNSPLHF; CDR3nt: TGTGCCAGCAGGGGGGGCCTATATAATTCACCCCTCCACTTT
v_gene: TRBV7-2; d_gene: -; j_gene: TRBJ1-2; abundance: few; CDR3aa: CASSPLPGGHSLGGYTF; CDR3nt: TGTGCCAGCAGCCCACTCCCTGGGGGGCACTCCTTGGGTGGCTACACCTTC
v_gene: TRBV7-6; d_gene: -; j_gene: TRBJ1-2; abundance: -; CDR3aa: CASSLVEGLYGYTF; CDR3nt: TGTGCCAGCAGCTTAGTGGAGGGGCTCTATGGCTACACCTTC
v_gene: TRBV2; d_gene: TRBD2; j_gene: TRBJ2-3; abundance: -; CDR3aa: CASSDVSGGPRAYF; CDR3nt: TGTGCCAGCAGTGATGTTAGCGGGGGCCCTCGGGCGTATTTT
v_gene: TRBV24-1; d_gene: TRBD2; j_gene: TRBJ2-5; abundance: -; CDR3aa: CATSDAGLAGVLETQYF; CDR3nt: TGTGCCACCAGTGACGCTGGACTAGCGGGGGTTTTAGAGACCCAGTACTTC
v_gene: TRBV24-1; d_gene: -; j_gene: TRBJ2-3; abundance: -; CDR3aa: CATSDLQGYVDTQYF; CDR3nt: TGTGCCACCAGTGATTTGCAGGGATATGTAGATACGCAGTATTTT
v_gene: TRBV29-1; d_gene: TRBD2; j_gene: TRBJ2-3; abundance: -; CDR3aa: CSVRGGRDYGSSTDTQYF; CDR3nt: TGCAGCGTTCGAGGAGGGCGGGACTACGGTTCTAGCACAGATACGCAGTATTTT
v_gene: TRBV28; d_gene: -; j_gene: TRBJ1-6; abundance: -; CDR3aa: CASSLVSGDPGSYNSPLHF; CDR3nt: TGTGCCAGCAGTTTAGTCTCCGGGGACCCAGGGTCCTATAATTCACCCCTCCACTTT
v_gene: TRBV6-2/TRBV6-3; d_gene: TRBD1; j_gene: TRBJ2-7; abundance: few; CDR3aa: CASSSKGTGMPYEQYF; CDR3nt: TGTGCCAGCAGTTCAAAAGGGACAGGGATGCCCTACGAGCAGTACTTC
v_gene: TRBV27; d_gene: -; j_gene: TRBJ2-7; abundance: -; CDR3aa: CASSFLNEQYF; CDR3nt: TGTGCCAGCAGTTTTTTGAATGAGCAGTACTTC
v_gene: TRBV5-1; d_gene: TRBD1; j_gene: TRBJ2-5; abundance: -; CDR3aa: CASSHEQGAETQYF; CDR3nt: TGCGCCAGCAGCCATGAACAGGGGGCCGAGACCCAGTACTTC
v_gene: TRBV6-1; d_gene: -; j_gene: TRBJ2-7; abundance: few; CDR3aa: CASSEPLRGTSYEQYF; CDR3nt: TGTGCCAGCAGTGAACCACTAAGGGGTACTTCCTACGAGCAGTACTTC